A selection of T cell receptor beta chains follows, all from one sample in a study of OX40 agonist ivuxolimab in advanced cancers. Sequencing was performed with immunoSEQ multiplex PCR; in TCRdb, only in-frame clones are kept and a portion is missing. The profile shows roughly 48,000 clones, around 89% of them singletons. The source was CD4+ or CD8+ T cells sorted from blood, collected in a trial of the OX40 agonist ivuxolimab. The receptor set was obtained from an adult with an advanced solid tumor such as melanoma, head and neck, liver or kidney cancer. CDR3s include the opening cysteine and the closing phenylalanine or tryptophan. D genes are given only for firm matches. Some rows mark clone size as missing; the rest say once, few, many or name a class of expanded clone.

-	14	TRBJ2-7	TRBV6-1	-	CASSEAGAHYEQYF	TGTGCCAGCAGTGAAGCGGGGGCTCACTACGAGCAGTACTTC
TRBD2	13	TRBJ2-1	TRBV19	-	CASSLLAGDEQFF	TGTGCCAGTAGCCTCCTAGCGGGGGATGAGCAGTTCTTC
TRBD1	15	TRBJ1-1	TRBV29-1	-	CSVTPKDRANTEAFF	TGCAGCGTTACTCCCAAGGACAGGGCCAACACTGAAGCTTTCTTT
-	11	TRBJ2-1	TRBV20-1	-	CSANSNNEQFF	TGCAGTGCTAACAGCAACAATGAGCAGTTCTTC
-	11	TRBJ2-7	TRBV6-1	-	CASSDPNEQYF	TGTGCTAGTAGTGACCCGAACGAGCAGTACTTC
-	14	TRBJ2-1	TRBV5-1	-	CASSPRDGYNEQFF	TGCGCCAGCAGCCCCCGGGACGGATACAATGAGCAGTTCTTC
TRBD1	14	TRBJ1-2	TRBV6-6	-	CASSNRGQVYGYTF	TGTGCCAGCAGCAACAGGGGGCAGGTCTATGGCTACACCTTC
TRBD2	17	TRBJ2-1	TRBV10-3	-	CAISESEPGDYYNEQFF	TGTGCCATCAGTGAGTCCGAGCCCGGGGACTACTACAATGAGCAGTTCTTC
-	14	TRBJ2-2	TRBV27	-	CASSFWDVGGELFF	TGTGCCAGCAGTTTCTGGGATGTTGGCGGGGAGCTGTTTTTT
-	13	TRBJ1-2	TRBV14	-	CASSQADTYGYTF	TGTGCCAGCAGCCAAGCAGACACCTATGGCTACACCTTC
-	14	TRBJ2-1	TRBV7-8	-	CASSLYGMDNEQFF	TGTGCCAGCAGCTTATACGGTATGGACAATGAGCAGTTCTTC
-	11	TRBJ2-1	TRBV9	-	CASSSTLGQFF	TGTGCCAGCAGCTCAACCCTAGGCCAGTTCTTC
TRBD2	17	TRBJ2-1	TRBV25-1	once	CASSDLAGISSYNEQFF	TGTGCCAGCAGTGATCTAGCGGGGATAAGCTCCTACAATGAGCAGTTCTTC
TRBD2	15	TRBJ2-7	TRBV11-2	few	CASSLGTSASIEQYF	TGTGCCAGCAGCCTCGGGACTAGCGCGTCTATAGAGCAGTACTTC
-	12	TRBJ2-2	TRBV9	once	CASSPGTGELFF	TGTGCCAGCAGCCCCGGGACAGGGGAGCTGTTTTTT
TRBD2	15	TRBJ2-1	TRBV5-4	-	CASSLGLADYNEQFF	TGTGCCAGCAGCCTGGGACTAGCGGACTACAATGAGCAGTTCTTC
-	15	TRBJ2-1	TRBV27	-	CASSLFGSPLNEQFF	TGTGCCAGCAGTTTATTCGGGAGTCCTTTAAATGAGCAGTTCTTC
-	15	TRBJ1-2	TRBV14	-	CASSFQEGTLEGYTF	TGTGCCAGCAGCTTTCAGGAGGGGACATTAGAGGGCTACACCTTC
TRBD2	15	TRBJ2-1	TRBV4-1	-	CASSRLAGGGNEQFF	TGCGCCAGCAGCCGACTAGCGGGAGGGGGGAATGAGCAGTTCTTC
-	14	TRBJ2-7	TRBV29-1	-	CSVLAGARTYEQYF	TGCAGCGTGCTTGCGGGGGCGCGGACCTACGAGCAGTACTTC
-	13	TRBJ2-2	TRBV29-1	-	CSVEVTGAGELFF	TGCAGCGTTGAAGTCACGGGGGCCGGGGAGCTGTTTTTT
-	13	TRBJ1-6	TRBV19	-	CASETGGNSPLHF	TGTGCCAGTGAGACAGGCGGGAATTCACCCCTCCACTTT
-	13	TRBJ1-1	TRBV28	-	CASNNREWAEAFF	TGTGCCAGCAATAACAGGGAATGGGCTGAAGCTTTCTTT
-	15	TRBJ2-7	TRBV23-1	-	CASREGFPDLYEQYF	TGCGCCAGCAGGGAAGGCTTCCCCGACCTTTACGAGCAGTACTTC
TRBD1	14	TRBJ2-7	TRBV5-6	-	CASQPRDSSYEQYF	TGTGCCAGTCAGCCCCGGGACAGCTCCTACGAGCAGTACTTC
TRBD1	15	TRBJ2-7	TRBV4-1	-	CASSQLGDRSYEQYF	TGCGCCAGCAGCCAGCTCGGGGACAGGTCCTACGAGCAGTACTTC
TRBD1	15	TRBJ2-7	TRBV30	-	CAWSASDRALGEQYF	TGTGCCTGGAGTGCATCTGACAGGGCCCTGGGCGAGCAGTACTTC
-	13	TRBJ2-7	TRBV4-2	-	CASRDLTGYEQYF	TGTGCCAGCAGAGACTTAACGGGCTACGAGCAGTACTTC